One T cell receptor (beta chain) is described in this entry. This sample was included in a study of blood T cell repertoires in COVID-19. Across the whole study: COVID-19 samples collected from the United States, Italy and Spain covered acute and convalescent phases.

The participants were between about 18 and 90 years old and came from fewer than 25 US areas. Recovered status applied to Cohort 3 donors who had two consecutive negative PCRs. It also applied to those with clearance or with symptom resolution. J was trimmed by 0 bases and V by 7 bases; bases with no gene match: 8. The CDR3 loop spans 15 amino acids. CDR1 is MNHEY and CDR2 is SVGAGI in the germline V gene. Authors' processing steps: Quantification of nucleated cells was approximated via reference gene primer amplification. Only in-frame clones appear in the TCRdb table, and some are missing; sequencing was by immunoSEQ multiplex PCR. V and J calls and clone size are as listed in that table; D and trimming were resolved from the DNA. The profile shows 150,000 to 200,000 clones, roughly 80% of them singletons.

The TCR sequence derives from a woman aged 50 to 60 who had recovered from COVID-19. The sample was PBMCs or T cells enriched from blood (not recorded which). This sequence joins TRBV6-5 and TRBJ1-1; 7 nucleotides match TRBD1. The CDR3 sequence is CASKYTGALNTEAFF. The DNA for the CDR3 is TGTGCCAGCAAATACACAGGGGCCTTGAACACTGAAGCTTTCTTT.